These 25 T cell receptor beta chains came from one sample sequenced in a study of blood T cell repertoires in COVID-19. Assay used: immunoSEQ multiplex PCR; TCRdb lists only in-frame clones, some missing. The repertoire holds over 200,000 clones, with around four fifths as singletons. The source material was peripheral blood. These receptors all stem from a man in his forties with acute or convalescent COVID-19.

V gene TRBV7-2 combines with J gene TRBJ2-2, with a possible D match to TRBD1 (6 bases). V was pared by 3 bases and J by 4 bases, with 12 bases between. CDR3 length equals 15 residues. The germline V gene has CDR1 SGHTA and CDR2 FQGNSA. The CDR3 nucleotides read TGTGCCAGCAGCTTTGGGGGCGCGGGCACCGGGGAGCTGTTTTTT. Amino acids: CASSFGGAGTGELFF.

As for this clone: The sample has other DNA sequences that encode this CDR3 too. The genes are TRBV24-1 and TRBJ2-7, with 9 nucleotides matching TRBD2. The CDR3 covers 14 residues. J gave up 7 bases and V 9 bases, and 12 bases lay outside the gene matches. From germline, CDR1 is KGHDR and CDR2 SFDVKD. CDR3 in amino acids: CATGGAGGLWEQYF. CDR3 DNA sequence: TGTGCCACCGGAGGAGCGGGAGGTCTTTGGGAGCAGTACTTC.

The CDR3 loop is CASEVDGYGYTF. In nucleotides, the CDR3 is TGTGCCTCAGAGGTCGACGGCTATGGCTACACCTTC. This chain links TRBV30 with TRBJ1-2, with D unclear. The germline gives CDR1 GTSNPN, CDR2 SVGIG (reference sequence). This CDR3 is 12 amino acids long. Trimming took 7 bases from V and 4 from J, leaving 13 bases between them.

This clone came up once. The V and J genes are TRBV15 and TRBJ2-7; the D is unclear. This CDR3 region has 16 residues. Between the trimmed V and J ends, which lost 0 bases and 3 bases, there was a span of 15 bases. The germline V gene encodes CDR1 LNHNV and CDR2 YYDKDF (reference sequence). As DNA, the CDR3 is TGTGCCACCAGCAGAGAATTCCCTGGCAGAATCTACGAGCAGTACTTC. This translates into CATSREFPGRIYEQYF.

V usage is TRBV29-1 and J usage is TRBJ2-7; 9 bases align to TRBD2. Losses at the gene ends were 7 bases for V and 4 bases for J; bases not matched to a gene: 5. Germline values: CDR1 SQVTM, CDR2 ANQGSEA. CDR3 length: 12 residues. CDR3 DNA sequence: TGCAGCGGACGTAGCGGGAGTTACGAGCAGTACTTC. Protein sequence: CSGRSGSYEQYF.

Notes on this clone: Other DNA sequences of this sample code for an identical CDR3. The CDR3 is CASSPGQGNQPQHF. CDR3 DNA sequence: TGTGCCAGTAGTCCAGGACAGGGGAATCAGCCCCAGCATTTT. This sequence joins TRBV19 and TRBJ1-5; 9 nucleotides line up with TRBD1. The J segment lost 4 bases and the V segment lost 5 bases, leaving 3 bases of the junction unmatched. CDR3 length: 14 amino acids. Per the germline V gene, CDR1 is LNHDA and CDR2 is SQIVND (reference sequence).

The chain recombines TRBV7-2 with TRBJ1-6; D remains unclear. The CDR3 has 16 residues. Germline assignment: CDR1 SGHTA and CDR2 FQGNSA. Trimming removed 2 bases at V and 7 bases at J, with 15 bases between. DNA of the CDR3: TGTGCCAGCAGCTTACGAGCGGTGCAGAGGAATTCACCCCTCCACTTT. It translates to CASSLRAVQRNSPLHF.

The CDR3 DNA is TGTGCCAGTAGCCACCAGGCAGACAATGAGCAGTTCTTC. This encodes CASSHQADNEQFF. This chain joins TRBV19 and TRBJ2-1; D remains unclear. Germline assignment: CDR1 LNHDA and CDR2 SQIVND (reference sequence). Trimming took off 6 bases at V and 5 bases at J, with 11 bases between the two ends. The CDR3 contains 13 residues.

This clone was seen only once. At the DNA level, this CDR3 is encoded by other sequences in the same sample as well. The genes are TRBV12-3 or TRBV12-4 and TRBJ2-5; perhaps TRBD1 as D (6 bases). V gave up 3 bases and J gave up 4 bases, with 9 bases separating them. The CDR3 totals 13 residues. Here the CDR3 DNA reads TGTGCCAGCAGTTTGGGCAGGGGAGAGACCCAGTACTTC. It codes for CASSLGRGETQYF.

The chain is built from TRBV7-8 and TRBJ2-5; TRBD2 might be the D (6 bases). V lost 2 bases and J 5 bases, leaving 15 bases between the germline ends. Germline V lookup: CDR1 SGHVS, CDR2 FQNEAQ. The CDR3 loop spans 15 amino acids. The CDR3 spells CASSLFVGRGETQYF. The CDR3 coding sequence is TGTGCCAGCAGCTTATTTGTCGGGAGAGGGGAGACCCAGTACTTC. Filled out from reference TRBV7-8 and TRBJ2-5, the complete variable domain reads GAGVSQSPRYKVAKRGQDVALRCDPISGHVSLFWYQQALGQGPEFLTYFQNEAQLDKSGLPSDRFFAERPEGSVSTLKIQRTQQEDSAVYLCASSLFVGRGETQYFGPGTRLLVL.

This sequence joins TRBV25-1 and TRBJ1-1; 7 bases fit TRBD1. CDR1 and CDR2 (germline): MGHDK, SYGVNS. The V and J ends lost 6 bases and 8 bases, in that order; junction bases with no gene match: 6. This CDR3 is built from 12 residues. This CDR3 is CASRRTGNEAFF. The CDR3 region has the DNA TGTGCCAGCAGACGGACAGGAAACGAAGCTTTCTTT.

The chain couples TRBV3-1 (or the pseudogene TRBV3-2) to TRBJ2-3; D is possibly TRBD1 (5 bases). In germline, CDR1 is LGHDT, CDR2 YNNKEL (reference sequence). The CDR3 covers 16 residues. Trimming stripped 0 bases from V and 6 bases from J, with 16 bases between. The CDR3 sequence is CASSQDQGAIADTQYF. The CDR3 DNA sequence: TGTGCCAGCAGCCAAGATCAAGGGGCGATCGCGGATACGCAGTATTTT.

The CDR3 loop reads CASRNTGQLVYGYTF. The CDR3 region has the DNA TGTGCCAGCAGGAACACCGGACAGTTAGTCTATGGCTACACCTTC. The V and J genes are TRBV6-6 and TRBJ1-2; D is perhaps TRBD1 (6 bases). Germline V lookup: CDR1 MNHNY, CDR2 SVGAGI (reference sequence). V was trimmed by 6 bases and J by 4 bases, leaving 18 bases between them. The CDR3 loop spans 15 amino acids.

The chain carries TRBV15 and TRBJ2-1; 7 positions match TRBD2. This CDR3 comprises 14 residues. Germline V CDR1 and CDR2: LNHNV, YYDKDF (reference sequence). J gave up 9 bases and V 2 bases, and 7 bases lay outside the gene matches. CDR3: CATSRRLTSVEQFF. DNA of the CDR3: TGTGCCACCAGCAGAAGATTAACTAGCGTTGAGCAGTTCTTC.

This chain uses TRBV10-3 with TRBJ2-7, with TRBD1 matching over 10 bases. V lost 8 bases to trimming and J lost 3 bases; unmatched junction nucleotides: 1. This CDR3 comprises 12 residues. The germline V gene has CDR1 ENHRY and CDR2 SYGVKD. The CDR3: CAIGDRGYEQYF. The DNA for the CDR3 is TGTGCCATCGGGGACAGGGGCTACGAGCAGTACTTC.

The chain carries TRBV25-1 and TRBJ2-1, with D possibly being TRBD2 (6 bases). This CDR3 is built from 15 residues. Trimming removed 4 bases from V and 8 bases from J, with 18 bases in between. Germline CDR1 MGHDK, CDR2 SYGVNS. CDR3 DNA: TGTGCCAGCAGTGGGTATACTAGCTCACGCGATGAGCAGTTCTTC. This gives the protein CASSGYTSSRDEQFF.

In its sample, this clone was seen a few times. The V gene is TRBV7-3, the J gene TRBJ2-1, with TRBD2 matching over 9 bases. Germline trimming cut 3 bases from V and 9 bases from J; bases unmatched to any gene: 3. There are 13 residues in the CDR3. Germline CDR1 is SGHTA and CDR2 is FQGTGA. DNA for the CDR3: TGTGCCAGCAGCTTGGCGCGGGAGGGTGAGCAGTTCTTC. Translated, it gives CASSLAREGEQFF.

V is TRBV7-2 and J is TRBJ1-5; no clear D gene. V was cut by 4 bases and J by 4 bases, with 11 bases left in between. The CDR3 has 14 amino acids. In germline, CDR1 is SGHTA, CDR2 FQGNSA. The CDR3 loop is CASSSTEENQPQHF. For the CDR3, the DNA is TGTGCCAGCAGCTCCACAGAAGAAAATCAGCCCCAGCATTTT.

This clone showed up just once. V and J are TRBV6-5 and TRBJ2-1; 14 nucleotides agree with TRBD2. Germline CDR1 and CDR2: MNHEY and SVGAGI. J lost 12 bases, V lost 0 bases, and 7 bases had no gene match. The CDR3 has 16 amino acids. The CDR3 is CASSYSMTSGRVVQFF. CDR3 coding DNA: TGTGCCAGCAGTTACTCGATGACTAGCGGGAGGGTGGTGCAGTTCTTC.

In its sample, this clone was seen a few times. The chain links TRBV11-1 to TRBJ2-7, with TRBD1 matching 8 bases. Germline CDR1 reads SGHAT; CDR2 reads FQDESV (reference sequence). The junction had 12 bases not matched to a gene; V was cut back by 5 bases and J by 6 bases. This CDR3 has 15 amino acids. This chain's CDR3 is CASSPRTGIQREQYF. The CDR3 coding sequence is TGTGCCAGCAGCCCTAGGACAGGGATCCAACGCGAGCAGTACTTC.

The chain carries TRBV14 and TRBJ1-1, with D perhaps TRBD1 (6 bases). Germline V gene data show CDR1 as SGHDN and CDR2 as FVKESK. The CDR3 runs 13 residues. Trimming took 4 bases from V and 1 from J, leaving 7 bases between them. CDR3 in amino acids: CASSLQGNTEAFF. The CDR3 region has the DNA TGTGCCAGCAGCCTACAGGGGAACACTGAAGCTTTCTTT.

The chain combines TRBV24-1 with TRBJ2-2; TRBD2 matches at 7 bases. Germline values: CDR1 KGHDR, CDR2 SFDVKD. This CDR3 has 21 amino acids. The V segment lost 4 bases and the J segment 3 bases; nucleotides outside the gene matches: 22. The CDR3 DNA sequence: TGTGCCACCAGTGACCAGCCTAATACACGACCAGCGGGAAGGTACACCGGGGAGCTGTTTTTT. Its protein product is CATSDQPNTRPAGRYTGELFF.

This clone was observed a handful of times. The V call is TRBV7-2, the J call TRBJ1-5; D is uncertain. The CDR3 is 16 amino acids. The germline gives CDR1 SGHTA, CDR2 FQGNSA. V was cut by 3 bases and J by 6 bases, with 18 bases left in between. This chain's CDR3 is CASSLYSASGSQPQHF. The CDR3 nucleotides read TGTGCCAGCAGCTTGTATAGCGCCTCAGGAAGTCAGCCCCAGCATTTT. The variable domain in full, with the rest retrieved from reference TRBV7-2 and TRBJ1-5, is GAGVSQSPSNKVTEKGKDVELRCDPISGHTALYWYRQSLGQGLEFLIYFQGNSAPDKSGLPSDRFSAERTGGSVSTLTIQRTQQEDSAVYLCASSLYSASGSQPQHFGDGTRLSIL.

The genes are TRBV7-3 and TRBJ1-1; no definite D call. The CDR3 totals 13 residues. CDR1 is SGHTA, CDR2 FQGTGA, per germline. Trimming took off 4 bases at V and 2 bases at J, with 8 bases between the two ends. DNA of the CDR3: TGTGCCAGCAGCTCCCACGGTAACACTGAAGCTTTCTTT. It is translated as CASSSHGNTEAFF.

The chain links TRBV6-2 or TRBV6-3 to TRBJ2-1; tentatively, D is TRBD1 (5 bases). Looked up from germline, CDR1 is MNHEY and CDR2 is SVGEGT. The CDR3 loop spans 15 amino acids. Trimming pared 6 bases from V and 3 bases from J, leaving 15 bases between. CDR3 in DNA: TGTGCCAGCAGCATCGACAGAGACCTCTACAATGAGCAGTTCTTC. It translates to CASSIDRDLYNEQFF.